This T cell receptor (beta chain) appears in the sequencing data of a study of OX40 agonist ivuxolimab in advanced cancers. Overall study context: The dose-escalation cohort had hepatocellular carcinoma, melanoma, renal cell or head and neck cancer. Eligibility rules accepted prior anti-PD-1, anti-PD-L1 or anti-CTLA-4 therapy, and 40% had some. Participants averaged about 60 years of age (range roughly 20 to 90) and were roughly 80% male.

V dropped 5 bases and J dropped 7; count of bases not matched to a gene: 10. The germline V gene encodes CDR1 MGHRA and CDR2 YSYEKL. This CDR3 comprises 14 residues. This table comes from immunoSEQ multiplex PCR, and its TCRdb copy is limited to in-frame clones, with some not included. Of around 60,000 clones listed, approximately 79% are singletons. This specimen consisted of CD4+ or CD8+ T cells sorted from blood, obtained in a trial of the OX40 agonist ivuxolimab. The clonotype was recovered from an adult with an advanced solid tumor such as melanoma, head and neck, liver or kidney cancer. The rearrangement joins TRBV4-1 to TRBJ2-5; 7 positions agree with TRBD1. The CDR3 DNA reads TGCGCCAGCAGCTTAGGACAGGTCGCCGGGACCCAGTACTTC. Translating gives CASSLGQVAGTQYF.